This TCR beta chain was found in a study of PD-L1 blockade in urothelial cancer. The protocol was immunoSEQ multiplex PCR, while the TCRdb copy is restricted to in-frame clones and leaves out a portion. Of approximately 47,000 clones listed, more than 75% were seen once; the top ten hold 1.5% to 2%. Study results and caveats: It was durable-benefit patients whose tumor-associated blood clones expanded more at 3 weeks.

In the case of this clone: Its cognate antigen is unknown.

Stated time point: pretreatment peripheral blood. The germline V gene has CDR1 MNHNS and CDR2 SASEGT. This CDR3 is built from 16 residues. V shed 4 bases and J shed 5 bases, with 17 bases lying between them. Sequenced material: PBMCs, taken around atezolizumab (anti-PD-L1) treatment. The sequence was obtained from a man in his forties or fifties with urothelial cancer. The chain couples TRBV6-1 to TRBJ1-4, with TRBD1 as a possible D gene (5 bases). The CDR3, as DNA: TGTGCCAGCAGTGTGTCGAAGACAGCAGGAAATGAAAAACTGTTTTTT. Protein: CASSVSKTAGNEKLFF.